The 13 T cell receptor beta chains below come from one sample, sequenced in a study of CD8+ T cells in alopecia areata. Extracted RNA was reverse transcribed, and the resulting cDNA served as sequencing template. The assay was immunoSEQ multiplex PCR, and TCRdb's table has in-frame clones only and misses some. This sample has approximately 150,000 clones, with 85% to 90% found just once. Sequencing was performed on CD8+ T cells sorted from blood, taken at week 0. These receptors came from a human donor with alopecia areata.

This rearrangement joins TRBV20-1 to TRBJ1-1, with D unresolved. This CDR3 region has 11 residues. V shed 2 bases and J shed 6 bases, with 7 bases lying between them. CDR1 is DFQATT and CDR2 is SNEGSKA in the germline V gene (reference sequence). CDR3 sequence reads: CSARIGPEAFF. The CDR3 coding sequence is TGCAGTGCTAGAATCGGGCCTGAAGCTTTCTTT.

V and J are TRBV6-5 and TRBJ2-2; no reliable D call. V was clipped by 4 bases and J by 6 bases, with 6 bases between them. The CDR3 length is 12 residues. Germline V lookup: CDR1 MNHEY, CDR2 SVGAGI. CDR3 sequence reads: CASSSQPGELFF. As DNA, the CDR3 is TGTGCCAGCAGTTCCCAGCCCGGGGAGCTGTTTTTT.

The chain has TRBV4-2 and TRBJ2-3; D not resolved. V dropped 2 bases and J dropped 0 bases, with 12 bases sitting between them. The CDR3 totals 16 residues. In germline, CDR1 is LGHNA, CDR2 YNFKEQ. CDR3 sequence: CASSQSHALSTDTQYF. In nucleotides, the CDR3 is TGTGCCAGCAGCCAATCCCACGCCCTTAGCACAGATACGCAGTATTTT.

The chain combines TRBV14 with TRBJ2-7, with TRBD1 matching over 8 bases. CDR3 length: 16 residues. Germline-derived CDR1 and CDR2 are SGHDN and FVKESK. Germline trimming cut 4 bases from V and 3 bases from J; bases unmatched to any gene: 11. The CDR3 DNA sequence: TGTGCCAGCAGCCCGACCTTGACAGGGGTAGGCTACGAGCAGTACTTC. Its translation is CASSPTLTGVGYEQYF. Based on the CDR3 plus reference TRBV14 and TRBJ2-7, the full variable domain is EAGVTQFPSHSVIEKGQTVTLRCDPISGHDNLYWYRRVMGKEIKFLLHFVKESKQDESGMPNNRFLAERTGGTYSTLKVQPAELEDSGVYFCASSPTLTGVGYEQYFGPGTRLTVT.

V usage is TRBV4-1 and J usage is TRBJ1-2, with a tentative D call TRBD1 (6 bases). The germline gives CDR1 MGHRA, CDR2 YSYEKL. The V end was cut by 5 bases, the J end by 14 bases, with 15 bases between. CDR3 length: 11 residues. The CDR3 DNA reads TGCGCCAGCAGCTCCAGGGGCAATTGTACCTTC. Translation: CASSSRGNCTF.

This clone was detected a few times. The chain combines TRBV29-1 with TRBJ1-2, with a weak D call TRBD1 (6 bases). The CDR3 contains 13 residues. V was shortened by 7 bases and J by 2 bases, with 14 bases between the two germline ends. Looked up from germline, CDR1 is SQVTM and CDR2 is ANQGSEA. This chain's CDR3 is CSAEQGGNYGYTF. The CDR3, as DNA: TGCAGCGCCGAACAGGGAGGGAACTATGGCTACACCTTC.

J is TRBJ2-2 and V is TRBV27, with 13 bases matching TRBD2. The CDR3 is 18 residues long. Germline CDR1 and CDR2: MNHEY and SMNVEV (reference sequence). With 0 bases clipped from V and 4 bases from J, the junction kept 5 bases outside the gene matches. In DNA form, the CDR3 reads TGTGCCAGCAGTTTATCGACTAGCGGGGGGCTCATCACCGGGGAGCTGTTTTTT. Translating it yields CASSLSTSGGLITGELFF.

The genes are TRBV5-1 and TRBJ2-7, with TRBD2 as a possible D gene (5 bases). Germline V gene lookup returns CDR1 SGHRS and CDR2 YFSETQ. There are 15 residues in the CDR3. V was clipped by 0 bases and J by 1 base, with 11 bases between them. This CDR3 is CASSLGPGGSYEQYF. CDR3 nucleotides: TGCGCCAGCAGCTTGGGCCCCGGCGGGTCCTACGAGCAGTACTTC.

This chain joins TRBV10-3 and TRBJ2-7; 7 nucleotides match TRBD1. The CDR3 runs to 15 residues. Germline CDR1 reads ENHRY; CDR2 reads SYGVKD. V was pared by 0 bases and J by 4 bases, with 6 bases of the junction left unmatched. The CDR3 nucleotides are TGTGCCATCAGTGAGTCAAGGGGACAGTCATACGAGCAGTACTTC. Translated: CAISESRGQSYEQYF.

This rearrangement joins TRBV6-5 to TRBJ2-7, with D unresolved. Germline lookup yields CDR1 MNHEY and CDR2 SVGAGI. The ends were cut back, 6 bases at V and 2 bases at J, with 11 bases in the middle. CDR3 size: 13 residues. The CDR3 DNA sequence: TGTGCCAGCAGATTTGGACGGGCCTACGAGCAGTACTTC. It translates to CASRFGRAYEQYF.

The chain has TRBV6-1 and TRBJ1-2, with TRBD1 identical over 7 bases. V dropped 9 bases and J dropped 4; count of bases not matched to a gene: 5. CDR1 and CDR2 (germline): MNHNS, SASEGT. The CDR3 covers 12 residues. The CDR3 sequence: CASTTGPYGYTF. The CDR3, as DNA: TGTGCCAGTACGACAGGGCCCTATGGCTACACCTTC.

The chain couples TRBV5-6 to TRBJ2-7, with unresolved D. Germline CDR1 SGHDT, CDR2 YYEEEE. Trimming took off 6 bases at V and 0 bases at J, with 13 bases between the two ends. The CDR3 is made up of 14 amino acids. DNA for the CDR3: TGTGCCAGCAAAACGGCGGCAAGCTCCTACGAGCAGTACTTC. Translated, it gives CASKTAASSYEQYF.

The chain uses TRBV7-9 and TRBJ2-7; 9 nucleotides line up with TRBD2. The V gene's germline CDR1 is SEHNR and CDR2 FQNEAQ (reference sequence). The CDR3 has 15 residues. V lost 2 bases to trimming and J lost 7 bases; unmatched junction nucleotides: 9. This chain's CDR3 is CASSLLAGGMEEQYF. The CDR3 coding sequence is TGTGCCAGCAGCTTACTGGCGGGAGGGATGGAGGAGCAGTACTTC.